These T cell receptor beta chains were read from a single sample in a study of T cells expressing NK-cell markers. TCRdb reworked the 5' RACE reads into one entry per CDR3 protein, no DNA. This sample's table has about 550,000 distinct CDR3 sequences. Sequencing was carried out using blood T cells: a sorted CD56 or NKG2C T cell subset, CD4+ or CD8+ T cells, or bulk PBMC T cells (not recorded which). These receptors were obtained from a man between 18 and 35 years old in good health. CDR3s include the opening cysteine and the closing phenylalanine or tryptophan.

j_call v_call cdr3_aa
TRBJ2-1 TRBV20-1 CSARGVIGRAPNEQFF
TRBJ2-3 TRBV12-3/TRBV12-4 CASSFGVLAGAPDTQYF
TRBJ2-4 TRBV5-5 CASSLYREAGLGKNIQYF
TRBJ2-7 TRBV7-6 CASSLARDRVHEQYF
TRBJ1-5 TRBV7-2 CASGTGINQPQHF
TRBJ2-3 TRBV19 CASSKRTSGDPTQYF
TRBJ2-7 TRBV29-1 CSVQDIEAYEQYF
TRBJ1-1 TRBV7-9 CASSLDVGGSEAFF
TRBJ2-4 TRBV12-3/TRBV12-4 CASSPGLAGVGWAKNIQYF
TRBJ1-2 TRBV7-9 CASIHTGGVGGYTF
TRBJ1-6 TRBV20-1 CSARSVESSYNSPLHF
TRBJ2-6 TRBV11-2 CASSSQGARGANVLTF
TRBJ1-4 TRBV5-1 CASRSGTGGFVNEKLFF
TRBJ1-2 TRBV6-5 CASSYGTGNYGYTF
TRBJ2-6 TRBV18 CASSPGTGVPSGANVLTF
TRBJ2-3 TRBV5-1 CASRVPRRGDTQYF
TRBJ2-5 TRBV5-1 CASSLARAASQETQYF
TRBJ2-1 TRBV12-3/TRBV12-4 CASSRTDLAGRSYNEQFF
TRBJ2-2 TRBV20-1 CSASGGTVGSGELFF
TRBJ1-4 TRBV4-2 CASSQANRQGEEKLFF
TRBJ2-7 TRBV6-2/TRBV6-3 CASRERKGSYEQYF
TRBJ1-4 TRBV5-1 CASSLGGSINEKLFF
TRBJ1-4 TRBV5-1 CATGRGTGATNEKLFF
TRBJ2-1 TRBV6-1 CASSEAAVIYNEQFF
TRBJ1-2 TRBV4-3 CASSQGSNSLYGYTF
TRBJ1-1 TRBV12-3/TRBV12-4 CASRGQGGTTEAFF
TRBJ2-1 TRBV6-5 CASSLAGGSQYEQFF
TRBJ2-2 TRBV29-1 CSVGHGEGELFF
TRBJ2-1 TRBV10-3 CAISESERGYNEQFF
TRBJ2-3 TRBV3-1 CASSQEHPGLAVDTQYF
TRBJ2-3 TRBV20-1 CSATELAVRTDTQYF
TRBJ2-6 TRBV5-1 CASSLRVAGSGANVLTF
TRBJ2-7 TRBV7-9 CASSFSGGGVEQYF
TRBJ2-2 TRBV5-1 CASSLGWETGELFF
TRBJ2-1 TRBV20-1 CSARATIGLAVNEQFF
TRBJ1-2 TRBV27 CASSLIPGQGFYGYTF
TRBJ1-2 TRBV20-1 CSALTGLYGYTF
TRBJ2-1 TRBV4-1 CASSHGLYNEQFF